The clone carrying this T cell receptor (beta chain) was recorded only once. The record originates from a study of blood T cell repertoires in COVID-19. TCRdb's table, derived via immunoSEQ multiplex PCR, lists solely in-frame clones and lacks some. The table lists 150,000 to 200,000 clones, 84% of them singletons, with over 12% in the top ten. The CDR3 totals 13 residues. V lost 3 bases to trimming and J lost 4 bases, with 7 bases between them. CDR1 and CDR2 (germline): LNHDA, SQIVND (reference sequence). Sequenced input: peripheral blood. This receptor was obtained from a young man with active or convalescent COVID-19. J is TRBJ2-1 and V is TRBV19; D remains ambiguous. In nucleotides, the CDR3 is TGTGCCAGTAGTATGGCCAATTACAATGAGCAGTTCTTC. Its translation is CASSMANYNEQFF.